Detailed here is one T cell receptor beta chain. Its specific antigen is unknown. One base away there is no much larger clone; base qualities are not given. CDR1 and CDR2 are read off the germline V gene as SGHTA and FQGNSA. The V end gives up 4 bases and the J end 4 bases, leaving 4 bases in the junction not matched to a gene. The CDR3 spans 16 residues, from the cysteine through the phenylalanine. This entry keeps only the CDR3 DNA: 48 bases, framed from base 1. On an AutoMACS, CD4+ and CD8+ cells were isolated via positive magnetic bead selection, and their purity was verified by flow cytometry. A TCR V beta antibody panel was used in flow cytometry to screen first for clonal expansions, which were then characterized by TCRB deep sequencing of sorted CD8+ fractions. Ficoll-Paque PLUS density gradient separation was used to isolate peripheral blood mononuclear cells. Using Nucleospin Tissue or Tissue XS kits, DNA was extracted from CD4-enriched, CD8-enriched or PBMC samples, with quantification by a Qubit 2.0 fluorometer.

These data come from a study of somatic mutations in cytotoxic T cells in rheumatoid arthritis (dated by TCRdb to 2016 to 2017). Context from the whole study: Peripheral blood (about 30 ml EDTA) was collected from patients immediately after diagnosis and before any treatment began. Median age was essentially the same in the patient group and the control group. A total of more than 55 rheumatoid arthritis patients and 20 or so healthy controls underwent TCRB deep sequencing. A FACSAria II or Sony SH800 was used to flow-sort some V beta antibody-stained T-cell populations at nearly 100% purity, and TCRB sequencing was also done on sorted V beta1+ cells. In newly diagnosed rheumatoid arthritis without treatment, the study examined if expanded CD8+ T-cell clones harbor somatic mutations, relying on TCRB deep sequencing to characterize clonality.

Genomic DNA underwent TCRB CDR3 sequencing using the immunoSEQ assay. In the authors' own workflow: Patient CD8+ clones larger than 1% were compared against published virus-specific TCRB sequences, and only a few matched. Analyses were restricted to productive TCRB rearrangements. Clonality was calculated as a Shannon entropy-based productive clonality index, and a clone was defined by a unique TCRB CDR3 sequence. Repertoire overlap for a pair of samples was computed from each clone's template counts relative to total templates per sample. V-gene usage measured by flow cytometry correlated with TCRB sequencing V-gene usage, with a Spearman r of around 0.59. The clones in this table, taken by TCRdb from immuneACCESS, are in-frame only. Not every clone is retained; where verified, under half of the shortfall comes from an unresolved V gene, and the cause of the rest is unknown. That table furnishes V, J and clone size, whereas the DNA furnished D and trimming. The sample table lists around 9,000 clones, approximately 70% of them with a count of one. Of the sample, roughly two fifths falls within the top ten clones.

Study-wide conclusions, independent of this receptor: In patients, CD8+ clonality rose with age (Spearman r ~ 0.45), which was not the case in healthy controls. In about an eighth of the roughly 60 patients, more than 20% of CD8+ cells belonged to the largest CD8+ clone, while several identical CD8+ TCRB sequences were shared between blood and synovial fluid. No adjustment for multiple comparisons was made for the slight TRBV07 underrepresentation in patients. CD8+ T-cell clonality did not differ significantly between rheumatoid arthritis patients and age-matched healthy controls. Viral specificity could not be ruled out by absence from virus-specific databases, and the antigen targets of the expanded CD8+ clones remained unknown.

This TCR was recovered from an adult with rheumatoid arthritis. The specimen sequenced was CD8+ T cells sorted from blood. Rearrangement joined TRBV7-2 to TRBJ2-7, with 16 junctional bases fitting TRBD2. Here is the DNA: TGTGCCAGCAGCTCGGGACTAGCGGGGGGGGGTTACGAGCAGTACTTC. It codes for CASSSGLAGGGYEQYF. The full variable domain, with segments outside the CDR3 supplied by the reference TRBV7-2 and TRBJ2-7 proteins, appears as GAGVSQSPSNKVTEKGKDVELRCDPISGHTALYWYRQSLGQGLEFLIYFQGNSAPDKSGLPSDRFSAERTGGSVSTLTIQRTQQEDSAVYLCASSSGLAGGGYEQYFGPGTRLTVT.